The clone carrying this T cell receptor (beta chain) was counted only a few times. The sample belongs to a study of T-cell reconstitution after alpha-beta-depleted transplantation in children. The authors prepared the TCRbeta library with unique molecular identifiers. TCRdb analysed the PCR reads with MiXCR anew, one entry per CDR3 protein. The table shows 700,000 to 950,000 distinct CDR3 sequences, with 15% to 20% occurring only once. Sequenced material: PBMCs, mostly from graft donor cells, taken 360 days after TCRalphabeta/CD19-depleted stem cell transplant. This clonotype was sampled from a male patient between 10 and 17 years old who had a stem cell transplant for acute lymphoblastic leukemia, so the T cells may come from the graft donor.

CDR3: CAISETSHYEQYF. The CDR3 nucleotides read TGTGCCATCAGTGAGACTAGCCACTACGAGCAGTACTTC. The rearrangement links TRBV10-3 to TRBJ2-7; TRBD2 might be the D (6 bases). Germline CDR1 reads ENHRY; CDR2 reads SYGVKD. V lost 2 bases and J 3 bases, leaving 8 bases between the germline ends. The CDR3 totals 13 residues.